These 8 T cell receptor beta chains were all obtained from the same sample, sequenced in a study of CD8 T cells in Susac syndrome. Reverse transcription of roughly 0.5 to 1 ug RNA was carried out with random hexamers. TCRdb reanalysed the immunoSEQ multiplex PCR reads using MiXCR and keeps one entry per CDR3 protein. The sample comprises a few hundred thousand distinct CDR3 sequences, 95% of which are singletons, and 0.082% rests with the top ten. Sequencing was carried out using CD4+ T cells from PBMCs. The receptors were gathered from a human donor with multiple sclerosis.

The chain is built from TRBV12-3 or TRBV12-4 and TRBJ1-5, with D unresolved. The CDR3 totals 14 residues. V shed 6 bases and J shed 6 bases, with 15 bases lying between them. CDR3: CASSPQAASQPQHF. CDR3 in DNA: TGTGCCAGCAGCCCCCAGGCGGCGAGTCAGCCCCAGCATTTT.

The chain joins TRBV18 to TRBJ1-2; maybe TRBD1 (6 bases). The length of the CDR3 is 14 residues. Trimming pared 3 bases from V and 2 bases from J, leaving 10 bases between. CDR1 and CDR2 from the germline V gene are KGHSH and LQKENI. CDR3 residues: CASSPLGTNYGYTF. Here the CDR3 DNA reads TGTGCCAGCTCACCTCTCGGGACAAACTATGGCTACACCTTC.

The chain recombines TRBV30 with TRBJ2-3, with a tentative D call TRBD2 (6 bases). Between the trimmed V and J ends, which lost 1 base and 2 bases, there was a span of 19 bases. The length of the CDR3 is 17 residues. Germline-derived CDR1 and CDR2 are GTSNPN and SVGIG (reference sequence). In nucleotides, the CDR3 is TGTGCCTGGAGTGGCCTCCTCGGGGAGGAGGACACAGATACGCAGTATTTT. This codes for CAWSGLLGEEDTDTQYF.

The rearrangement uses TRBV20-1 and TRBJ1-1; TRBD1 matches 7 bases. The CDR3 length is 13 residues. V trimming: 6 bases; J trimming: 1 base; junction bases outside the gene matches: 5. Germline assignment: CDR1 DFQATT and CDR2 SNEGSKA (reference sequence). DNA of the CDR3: TGCAGTGCCAGGAAGGGGGCGAACACTGAAGCTTTCTTT. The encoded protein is CSARKGANTEAFF.

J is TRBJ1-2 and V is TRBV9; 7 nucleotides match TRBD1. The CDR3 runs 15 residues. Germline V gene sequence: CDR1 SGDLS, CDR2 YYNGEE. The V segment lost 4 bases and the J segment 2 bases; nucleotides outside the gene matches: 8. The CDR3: CASSSPDRANYGYTF. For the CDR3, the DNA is TGTGCCAGCAGCTCTCCCGACAGGGCCAACTATGGCTACACCTTC.

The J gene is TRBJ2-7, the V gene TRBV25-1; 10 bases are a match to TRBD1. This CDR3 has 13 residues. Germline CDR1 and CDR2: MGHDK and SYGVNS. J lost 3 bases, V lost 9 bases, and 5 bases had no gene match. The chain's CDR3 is CASDRTGGYEQYF. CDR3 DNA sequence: TGTGCCAGTGATCGGACAGGGGGCTACGAGCAGTACTTC.

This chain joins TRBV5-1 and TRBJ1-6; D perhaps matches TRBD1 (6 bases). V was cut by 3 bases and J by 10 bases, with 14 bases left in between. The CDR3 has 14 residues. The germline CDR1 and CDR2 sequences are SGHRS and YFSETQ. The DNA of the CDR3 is TGCGCCAGCAGCTCCCGGACAGCCGGCTCACCCCTCCACTTT. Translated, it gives CASSSRTAGSPLHF.

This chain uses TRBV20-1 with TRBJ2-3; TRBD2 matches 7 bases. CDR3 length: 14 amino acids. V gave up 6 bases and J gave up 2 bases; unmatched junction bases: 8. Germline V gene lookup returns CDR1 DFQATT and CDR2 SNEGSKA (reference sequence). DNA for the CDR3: TGCAGTGCAGGCGGGGGATCCTACACAGATACGCAGTATTTT. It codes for CSAGGGSYTDTQYF.